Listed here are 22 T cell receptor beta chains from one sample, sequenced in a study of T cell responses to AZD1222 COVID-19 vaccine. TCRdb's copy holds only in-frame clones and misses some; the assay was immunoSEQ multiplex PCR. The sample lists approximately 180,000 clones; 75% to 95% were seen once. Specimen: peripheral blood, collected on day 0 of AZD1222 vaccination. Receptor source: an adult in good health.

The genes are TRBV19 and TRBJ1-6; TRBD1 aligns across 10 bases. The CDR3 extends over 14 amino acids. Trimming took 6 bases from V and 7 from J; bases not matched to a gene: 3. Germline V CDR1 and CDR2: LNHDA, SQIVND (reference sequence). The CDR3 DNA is TGTGCCAGTAGAAGGACAGGGGGGAATTCACCCCTCCACTTT. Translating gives CASRRTGGNSPLHF.

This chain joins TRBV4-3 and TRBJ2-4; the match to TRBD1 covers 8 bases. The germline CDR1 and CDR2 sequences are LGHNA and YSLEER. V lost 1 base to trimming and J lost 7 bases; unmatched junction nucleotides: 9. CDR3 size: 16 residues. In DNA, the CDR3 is TGCGCCAGCAGCCAAGTGGCTCAGGGGGCGGGGAACATTCAGTACTTC. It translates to CASSQVAQGAGNIQYF.

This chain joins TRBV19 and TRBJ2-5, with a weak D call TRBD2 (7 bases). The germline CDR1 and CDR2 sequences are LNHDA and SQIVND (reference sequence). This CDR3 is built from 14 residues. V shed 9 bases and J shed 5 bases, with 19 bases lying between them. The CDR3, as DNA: TGTGCCAGCCAATCTGGGGGGGCCTTCGAGACCCAGTACTTC. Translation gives CASQSGGAFETQYF.

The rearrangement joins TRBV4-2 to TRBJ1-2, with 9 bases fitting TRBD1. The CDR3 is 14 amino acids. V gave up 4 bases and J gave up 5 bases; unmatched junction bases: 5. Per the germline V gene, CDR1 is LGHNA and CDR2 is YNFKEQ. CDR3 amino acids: CASSLDRGEYGYTF. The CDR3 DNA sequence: TGTGCCAGCAGCCTGGACAGGGGAGAGTATGGCTACACCTTC.

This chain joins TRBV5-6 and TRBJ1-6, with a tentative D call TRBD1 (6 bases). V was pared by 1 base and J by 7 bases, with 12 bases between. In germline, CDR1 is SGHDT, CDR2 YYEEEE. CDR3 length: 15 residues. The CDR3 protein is CASSLSGGWNSPLHF. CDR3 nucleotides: TGTGCCAGCAGCTTGAGTGGGGGCTGGAATTCACCCCTCCACTTT.

The CDR3 is CASSQALGWGAYEQYF. CDR3 bases: TGCGCCAGCAGCCAAGCCCTGGGGTGGGGGGCCTACGAGCAGTACTTC. This chain uses TRBV4-1 with TRBJ2-7; D may be TRBD2 (6 bases). Germline V lookup: CDR1 MGHRA, CDR2 YSYEKL. The CDR3 loop spans 16 amino acids. Trimming pared 1 base from V and 2 bases from J, leaving 15 bases between.

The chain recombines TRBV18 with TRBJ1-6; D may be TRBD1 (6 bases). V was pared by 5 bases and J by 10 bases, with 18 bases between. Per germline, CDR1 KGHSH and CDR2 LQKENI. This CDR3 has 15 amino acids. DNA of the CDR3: TGTGCCAGCTCAGTCACGGAGGGGGGGGACTCACCCCTCCACTTT. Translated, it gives CASSVTEGGDSPLHF. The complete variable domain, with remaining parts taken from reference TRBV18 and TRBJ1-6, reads NAGVMQNPRHLVRRRGQEARLRCSPMKGHSHVYWYRQLPEEGLKFMVYLQKENIIDESGMPKERFSAEFPKEGPSILRIQQVVRGDSAAYFCASSVTEGGDSPLHFGNGTRLTVT.

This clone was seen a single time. CDR3 amino acids: CASSTSGTGVHEQYF. In nucleotides, the CDR3 is TGTGCCAGCAGCACCTCCGGGACAGGAGTTCACGAGCAGTACTTC. This chain connects TRBV11-3 to TRBJ2-7; 8 nucleotides agree with TRBD1. J lost 5 bases, V lost 5 bases, and 11 bases had no gene match. The germline CDR1 and CDR2 sequences are SGHNT and YENEEA. The CDR3 has 15 amino acids.

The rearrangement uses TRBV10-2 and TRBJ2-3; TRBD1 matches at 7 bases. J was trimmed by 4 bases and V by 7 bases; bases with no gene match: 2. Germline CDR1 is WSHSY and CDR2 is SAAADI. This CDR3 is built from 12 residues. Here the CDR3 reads CASKGAADTQYF. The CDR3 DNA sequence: TGCGCCAGCAAGGGGGCGGCAGATACGCAGTATTTT.

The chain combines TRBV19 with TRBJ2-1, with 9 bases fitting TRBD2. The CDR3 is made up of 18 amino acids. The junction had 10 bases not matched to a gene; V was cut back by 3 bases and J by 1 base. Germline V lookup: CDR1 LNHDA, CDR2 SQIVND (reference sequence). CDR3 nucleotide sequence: TGTGCCAGTAGTATGGCCCCACTAGCGGGCGCTTCCTACAATGAGCAGTTCTTC. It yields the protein CASSMAPLAGASYNEQFF. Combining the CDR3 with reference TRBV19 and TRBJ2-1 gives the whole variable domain DGGITQSPKYLFRKEGQNVTLSCEQNLNHDAMYWYRQDPGQGLRLIYYSQIVNDFQKGDIAEGYSVSREKKESFPLTVTSAQKNPTAFYLCASSMAPLAGASYNEQFFGPGTRLTVL.

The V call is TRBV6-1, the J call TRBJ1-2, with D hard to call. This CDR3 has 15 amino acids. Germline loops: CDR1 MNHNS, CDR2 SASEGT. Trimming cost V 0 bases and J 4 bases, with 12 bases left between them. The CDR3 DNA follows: TGTGCCAGCAGTGAAGCTGGAACCGATCCCTATGGCTACACCTTC. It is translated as CASSEAGTDPYGYTF.

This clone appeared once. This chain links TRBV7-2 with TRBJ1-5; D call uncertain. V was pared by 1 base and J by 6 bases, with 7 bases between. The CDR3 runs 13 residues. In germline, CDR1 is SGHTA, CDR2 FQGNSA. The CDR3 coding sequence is TGTGCCAGCAGCTTAGACTCTGGTCAGCCCCAGCATTTT. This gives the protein CASSLDSGQPQHF.

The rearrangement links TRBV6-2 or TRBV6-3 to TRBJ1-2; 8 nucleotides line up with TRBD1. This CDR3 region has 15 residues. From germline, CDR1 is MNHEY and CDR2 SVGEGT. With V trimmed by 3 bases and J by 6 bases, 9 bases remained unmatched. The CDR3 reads CASSYLQGAVDGYTF. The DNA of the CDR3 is TGTGCCAGCAGTTATCTTCAGGGGGCGGTGGATGGCTACACCTTC.

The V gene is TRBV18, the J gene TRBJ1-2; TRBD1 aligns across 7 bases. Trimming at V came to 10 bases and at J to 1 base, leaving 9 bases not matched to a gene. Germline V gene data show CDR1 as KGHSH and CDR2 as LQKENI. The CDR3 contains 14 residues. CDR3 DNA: TGTGCCACGACACAGGGACAGCTTAACTATGGCTACACCTTC. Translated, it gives CATTQGQLNYGYTF.

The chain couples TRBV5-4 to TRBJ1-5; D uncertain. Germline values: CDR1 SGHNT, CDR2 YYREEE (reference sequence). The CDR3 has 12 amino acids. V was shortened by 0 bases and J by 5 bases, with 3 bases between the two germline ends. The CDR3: CASSLEDQPQHF. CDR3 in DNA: TGTGCCAGCAGCTTGGAGGATCAGCCCCAGCATTTT. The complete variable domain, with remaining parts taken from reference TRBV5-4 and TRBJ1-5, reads ETGVTQSPTHLIKTRGQQVTLRCSSQSGHNTVSWYQQALGQGPQFIFQYYREEENGRGNFPPRFSGLQFPNYSSELNVNALELDDSALYLCASSLEDQPQHFGDGTRLSIL.

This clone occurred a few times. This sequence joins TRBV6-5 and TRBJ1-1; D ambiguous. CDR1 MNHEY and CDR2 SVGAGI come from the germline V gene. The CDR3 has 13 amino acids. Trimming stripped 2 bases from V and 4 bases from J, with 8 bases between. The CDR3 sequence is CASSYGSGTEAFF. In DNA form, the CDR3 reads TGTGCCAGCAGTTACGGATCTGGCACTGAAGCTTTCTTT.

The CDR3 DNA sequence: TGTGCCAGCAGCATGGGACAGGGGGGCCGAGGGAGTACGCAGTATTTT. This translates into CASSMGQGGRGSTQYF. V and J are TRBV11-1 and TRBJ2-3; 11 bases are shared with TRBD1. Germline CDR1 reads SGHAT; CDR2 reads FQDESV (reference sequence). The CDR3 has 16 residues. Trimming at V came to 5 bases and at J to 8 bases, leaving 12 bases not matched to a gene. The full variable domain, in which reference TRBV11-1 and TRBJ2-3 provide the parts outside the CDR3, is EAEVAQSPRYKITEKSQAVAFWCDPISGHATLYWYRQILGQGPELLVQFQDESVVDDSQLPKDRFSAERLKGVDSTLKIQPAELGDSAMYLCASSMGQGGRGSTQYFGPGTRLTVL.

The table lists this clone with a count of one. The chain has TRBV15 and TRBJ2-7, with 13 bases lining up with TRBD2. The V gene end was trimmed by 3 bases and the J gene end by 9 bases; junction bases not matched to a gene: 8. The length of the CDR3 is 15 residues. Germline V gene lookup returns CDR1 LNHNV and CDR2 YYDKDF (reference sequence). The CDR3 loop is CATSSGTSGVRGQYF. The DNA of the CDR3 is TGTGCCACCAGCAGCGGGACTAGCGGGGTACGTGGGCAGTACTTC.

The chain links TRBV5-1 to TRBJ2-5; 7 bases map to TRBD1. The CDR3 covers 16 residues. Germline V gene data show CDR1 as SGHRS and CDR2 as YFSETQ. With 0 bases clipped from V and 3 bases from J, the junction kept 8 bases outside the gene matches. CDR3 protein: CASSLGHRGTEETQYF. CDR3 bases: TGCGCCAGCAGCTTGGGGCACAGGGGAACGGAAGAGACCCAGTACTTC.

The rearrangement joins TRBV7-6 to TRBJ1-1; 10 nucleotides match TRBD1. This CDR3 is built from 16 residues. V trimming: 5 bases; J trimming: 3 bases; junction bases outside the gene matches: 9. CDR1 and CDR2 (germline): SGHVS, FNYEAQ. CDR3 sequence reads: CASSTTAGQGYTEAFF. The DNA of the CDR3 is TGTGCCAGCAGCACCACTGCGGGACAGGGGTACACTGAAGCTTTCTTT.

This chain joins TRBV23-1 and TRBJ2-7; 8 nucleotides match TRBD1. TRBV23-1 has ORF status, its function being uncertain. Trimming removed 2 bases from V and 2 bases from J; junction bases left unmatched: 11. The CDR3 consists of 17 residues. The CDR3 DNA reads TGCGCCAGCAGTCAACACTTACCCAGGGGGCTGACCTACGAGCAGTACTTC. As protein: CASSQHLPRGLTYEQYF.

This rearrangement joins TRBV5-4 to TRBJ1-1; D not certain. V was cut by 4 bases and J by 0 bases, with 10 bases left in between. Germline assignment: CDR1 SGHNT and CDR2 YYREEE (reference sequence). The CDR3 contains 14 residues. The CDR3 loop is CASSIKTMNTEAFF. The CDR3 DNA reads TGTGCCAGCAGCATAAAAACCATGAACACTGAAGCTTTCTTT.